The TCR beta chain described here comes from a study of cytomegalovirus exposure and HLA in healthy donors. CDR1 MNHEY and CDR2 SMNVEV come from the germline V gene (reference sequence). The CDR3 totals 20 residues. V shed 5 bases, J shed 2 bases, and the junction held 18 bases outside the gene matches. Broader study findings: TCR beta sequences numbering some 17,000 were associated with HLA alleles at 0.05 false discovery rate in a later analysis. Overall, some 160 TCR beta chains were annotated as cytomegalovirus-associated. Analysis was carried out at a later point, and it linked a missense DCLRE1C variant to TCR beta V- and J-gene trimming. It has been reported that TCR beta sequences accurately predicted the HLA-A and HLA-B alleles of most subjects.

PCR primers comprised 60 Vbeta and 13 Jbeta primers. Profiling relied on immunoSEQ multiplex PCR, and the TCRdb table lists in-frame clones only, not all of them. The table shows roughly 170,000 clones, with less than 85% occurring only once. Of note for this clone: Antigen: not known.

The V gene is TRBV27, the J gene TRBJ1-4; 9 bases fit TRBD1. Sequenced sample: PBMCs. This receptor was identified in a boy aged 5-17 years in good health and CMV-seronegative. In nucleotides, the CDR3 is TGTGCCAGCAGTCCCCGACCAAACAGGGGGCCCTTTGTGACTAATGAAAAACTGTTTTTT. It yields the protein CASSPRPNRGPFVTNEKLFF.